This T cell receptor beta chain was observed in a study of cytomegalovirus exposure and HLA in healthy donors. General study findings and limits: The later analysis indicated that the majority of CMV-associated TCR beta chains appeared HLA-restricted.

V shed 2 bases and J 8 bases; nucleotides not matched to a gene: 14. Germline CDR1 and CDR2: MNHEY and SVGAGI. There are 16 residues in the CDR3. The PCR contained 60 Vbeta and 13 Jbeta primers. Method: immunoSEQ multiplex PCR; TCRdb's copy keeps in-frame clones and lacks some. The table has 160,000 or so clones, approximately 72% seen once. About this clone: Its antigen is not known.

This clonotype was sampled from a human donor in good health. The V call is TRBV6-5, the J call TRBJ1-2, with 7 bases lining up with TRBD1. The sequencing input was PBMCs. This CDR3 reads CASSYRGLGRLEGYTF. For the CDR3, the DNA is TGTGCCAGCAGTTACAGGGGGCTGGGACGGCTAGAGGGCTACACCTTC.